These 14 T cell receptor beta chains were all obtained from the same sample, sequenced in a study of vaccination and CD4 T cells after COVID-19. TCRdb used MiXCR to reprocess the PCR reads, holding one entry per CDR3 protein. This table holds 15,000 to 17,000 distinct CDR3 sequences, about 70% found once. The sequences come from CD4+ T cells from blood, collected after SARS-CoV-2 vaccination. These receptors were obtained from a human donor who had recovered from COVID-19.

CDR3 residues: CASSIVPGNTEAFF. The CDR3 nucleotides read TGTGCCAGTAGTATAGTCCCAGGGAACACTGAAGCTTTCTTT. This chain uses TRBV19 with TRBJ1-1, with unresolved D. This CDR3 has 14 amino acids. The germline V gene has CDR1 LNHDA and CDR2 SQIVND (reference sequence). V lost 1 base and J 1 base, leaving 7 bases between the germline ends. Using reference TRBV19 and TRBJ1-1 for the parts outside the CDR3, the full variable domain is DGGITQSPKYLFRKEGQNVTLSCEQNLNHDAMYWYRQDPGQGLRLIYYSQIVNDFQKGDIAEGYSVSREKKESFPLTVTSAQKNPTAFYLCASSIVPGNTEAFFGQGTRLTVV.

The J gene is TRBJ1-1, the V gene TRBV5-6, with D unresolved. The ends were cut back, 7 bases at V and 11 bases at J, with 24 bases in the middle. The CDR3 sequence is 14 residues long. The germline V gene encodes CDR1 SGHDT and CDR2 YYEEEE. This chain's CDR3 is CASYPYQRNGLAFF. The CDR3 DNA sequence: TGTGCCAGCTACCCATATCAGAGGAACGGATTGGCTTTCTTT.

The rearrangement joins TRBV6-1 to TRBJ2-7; possibly TRBD2 for D (8 bases). Germline V gene lookup returns CDR1 MNHNS and CDR2 SASEGT. CDR3 length: 15 amino acids. Trimming took off 4 bases at V and 4 bases at J, with 17 bases between the two ends. For the CDR3, the DNA is TGTGCCAGCAGTGGCCCGGGAGGGGGCGGATACGAGCAGTACTTC. This translates into CASSGPGGGGYEQYF.

V and J are TRBV20-1 and TRBJ2-1, with D maybe TRBD2 (6 bases). The CDR3 has 16 amino acids. The germline gives CDR1 DFQATT, CDR2 SNEGSKA (reference sequence). Deletions cut 3 bases from V and 7 bases from J, with 22 bases between. The CDR3 region is CSASPMGGVGRNEQFF. CDR3 nucleotides: TGCAGTGCTAGCCCAATGGGGGGAGTAGGTAGGAATGAGCAGTTCTTC.

This rearrangement joins TRBV7-9 to TRBJ2-5; no firm D call. V was shortened by 0 bases and J by 4 bases, with 6 bases between the two germline ends. The length of the CDR3 is 13 residues. CDR1 is SEHNR, CDR2 FQNEAQ, per germline (reference sequence). The CDR3 loop reads CASSLAGIETQYF. The CDR3 nucleotides are TGTGCCAGCAGCTTAGCGGGGATAGAGACCCAGTACTTC. The full variable domain, completed using reference TRBV7-9 and TRBJ2-5, is DTGVSQNPRHKITKRGQNVTFRCDPISEHNRLYWYRQTLGQGPEFLTYFQNEAQLEKSRLLSDRFSAERPKGSFSTLEIQRTEQGDSAMYLCASSLAGIETQYFGPGTRLLVL.

The CDR3 loop is CSARVAGDYGYTF. The CDR3 DNA is TGCAGTGCTAGAGTGGCAGGAGACTATGGCTACACCTTC. The chain couples TRBV20-1 to TRBJ1-2, with D hard to call. There are 13 residues in the CDR3. Germline CDR1 and CDR2: DFQATT and SNEGSKA (reference sequence). V lost 1 base to trimming and J lost 3 bases, with 9 bases between them.

In this sample, this clonotype turned up a few times. The genes are TRBV30 and TRBJ1-2; maybe TRBD1 (5 bases). The V gene's germline CDR1 is GTSNPN and CDR2 SVGIG (reference sequence). This CDR3 region has 13 residues. V was cut by 2 bases and J by 3 bases, with 10 bases left in between. As DNA, the CDR3 is TGTGCCTGGAGTCCCGGGGCTTACTATGGCTACACCTTC. Translated: CAWSPGAYYGYTF.

This chain uses TRBV29-1 with TRBJ2-5; 9 nucleotides match TRBD2. V shed 5 bases, J shed 2 bases, and the junction held 3 bases outside the gene matches. The germline CDR1 and CDR2 sequences are SQVTM and ANQGSEA. CDR3 length: 13 residues. CDR3 in DNA: TGCAGCGTTCGGCTAGCGGGACAAGAGACCCAGTACTTC. Protein product: CSVRLAGQETQYF.

This CDR3 is CSARRAGGSSFYEQYF. The DNA of the CDR3 is TGCAGTGCTAGAAGAGCGGGAGGGTCCAGTTTCTACGAGCAGTACTTC. The chain carries TRBV20-1 and TRBJ2-7, with 10 bases lining up with TRBD2. This CDR3 has 16 residues. Per the germline V gene, CDR1 is DFQATT and CDR2 is SNEGSKA (reference sequence). V shed 2 bases, J shed 3 bases, and the junction held 10 bases outside the gene matches.

The rearrangement joins TRBV20-1 to TRBJ2-3; D not certain. Germline V gene lookup returns CDR1 DFQATT and CDR2 SNEGSKA (reference sequence). V lost 4 bases, J lost 2 bases, and 7 bases lay in between. The length of the CDR3 is 12 residues. The CDR3 loop reads CSANPTTDTQYF. DNA of the CDR3: TGCAGTGCTAACCCTACCACAGATACGCAGTATTTT.

The chain uses TRBV20-1 and TRBJ1-5; 8 bases agree with TRBD1. The CDR3 covers 13 residues. After removal of 3 bases from V and 5 bases from J, the junction contained 3 bases not matched to a gene. Germline V gives CDR1 DFQATT, CDR2 SNEGSKA (reference sequence). CDR3 in amino acids: CSASPGGDQPQHF. In DNA, the CDR3 is TGCAGTGCTAGCCCAGGGGGCGATCAGCCCCAGCATTTT.

The chain is built from TRBV5-4 and TRBJ2-5; 8 bases match TRBD2. The CDR3 runs to 14 residues. The junction had 7 bases not matched to a gene; V was cut back by 6 bases and J by 3 bases. Germline assignment: CDR1 SGHNT and CDR2 YYREEE (reference sequence). CDR3 nucleotides: TGTGCCAGCACTCCGGCGGGGGGAAAAGAGACCCAGTACTTC. It is translated as CASTPAGGKETQYF.

The chain links TRBV27 to TRBJ2-2, with TRBD2 matching over 11 bases. This CDR3 is built from 15 residues. Germline V gives CDR1 MNHEY, CDR2 SMNVEV (reference sequence). After removal of 3 bases from V and 5 bases from J, the junction contained 2 bases not matched to a gene. The DNA for the CDR3 is TGTGCCAGCAGTTTTACTAGCGGGGGTACCGGGGAGCTGTTTTTT. Protein sequence: CASSFTSGGTGELFF.

This chain uses TRBV6-2 or TRBV6-3 with TRBJ2-1; a weak D match, TRBD1 (7 bases). The CDR3 sequence is 12 residues long. V was clipped by 6 bases and J by 9 bases, with 12 bases between them. Germline loops: CDR1 MNHEY, CDR2 SVGEGT. For the CDR3, the DNA is TGTGCCAGCAGCAGGGGGGTGGCTGAGCAGTTCTTC. It specifies CASSRGVAEQFF.